The present T cell receptor (beta chain) was sequenced within a study of T cell responses to AZD1222 COVID-19 vaccine. For the study at large: Second-dose intervals of approximately 4 or approximately 12 weeks were pooled. Regarding the study as a whole: Two AZD1222 doses significantly raised spike-specific TCR breadth and depth over controls. Among AZD1222 vaccinees, only six or seven were seropositive at baseline. Clonal diversity was possibly underestimated, and white British individuals and females predominated among donors.

Produced via immunoSEQ multiplex PCR; TCRdb's table is partial and in-frame only. Here the sample spans some 140,000 clones, about 87% being singletons. This clone was found a few times. Antigen unknown. Trimming at V came to 5 bases and at J to 1 base, leaving 3 bases not matched to a gene. Germline CDR1 is SGHVS and CDR2 is FQNEAQ. The length of the CDR3 is 15 residues. The chain recombines TRBV7-8 with TRBJ2-1, with 9 bases aligning to TRBD2. The sequence came from an adult in good health. The sequences come from peripheral blood, collected on day 0 of AZD1222 vaccination. DNA for the CDR3: TGTGCCAGCAGCCCTACTAGCGGGTCCTACAATGAGCAGTTCTTC. It codes for CASSPTSGSYNEQFF.